This T cell receptor (delta chain) was documented in a study of gamma-delta T cells after stem cell transplantation. This clone showed up just a few times. TCRdb reanalysed the RT-PCR reads with CATT. The sample includes hundreds of delta-chain clones, 44% of them seen just once. Per germline, CDR1 TSWWSYY and CDR2 QGS. V dropped 0 bases and J dropped 4; count of bases not matched to a gene: 14. The CDR3 has 19 residues. What was sequenced was gamma-delta T cells. The genes are TRDV1 and TRDJ1; TRDD3 aligns across 10 bases. This receptor was taken from a human donor. It is not recorded whose cells these are; they may come from a transplant donor. CDR3 region: CALGELLIWGIWWNDKLIF. CDR3 DNA: TGTGCTCTTGGGGAACTCCTAATCTGGGGGATATGGTGGAACGATAAACTCATCTTT.